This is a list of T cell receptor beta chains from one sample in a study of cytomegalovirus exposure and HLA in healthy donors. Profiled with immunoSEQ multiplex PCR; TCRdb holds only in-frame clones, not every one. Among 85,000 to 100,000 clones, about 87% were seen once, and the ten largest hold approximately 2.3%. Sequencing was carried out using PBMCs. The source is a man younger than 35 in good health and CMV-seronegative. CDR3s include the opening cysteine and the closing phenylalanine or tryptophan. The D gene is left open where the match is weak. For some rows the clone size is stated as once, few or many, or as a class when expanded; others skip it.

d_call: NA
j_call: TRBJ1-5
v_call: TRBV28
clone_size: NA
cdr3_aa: CASGGGLNQPQHF
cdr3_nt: TGTGCCAGCGGTGGAGGGCTCAATCAGCCCCAGCATTTT

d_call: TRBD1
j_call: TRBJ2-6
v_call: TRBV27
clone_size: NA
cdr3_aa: CASRPAGQGLRGANVLTF
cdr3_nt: TGTGCCAGCAGACCGGCCGGACAGGGTTTGAGAGGGGCCAACGTCCTGACTTTC

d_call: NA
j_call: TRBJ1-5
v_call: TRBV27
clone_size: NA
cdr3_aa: CASSLRGYQPQHF
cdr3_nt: TGTGCCAGCAGTTTAAGGGGTTATCAGCCCCAGCATTTT

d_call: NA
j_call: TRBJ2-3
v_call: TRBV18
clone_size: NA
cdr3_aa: CASSPYTITDTQYF
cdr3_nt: TGTGCCAGCTCACCATACACCATCACAGATACGCAGTATTTT

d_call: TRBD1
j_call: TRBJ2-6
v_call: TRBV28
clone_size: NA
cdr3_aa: CASNYGTGNSRANVLTF
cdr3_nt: TGTGCCAGCAACTACGGGACAGGCAACTCAAGGGCCAACGTCCTGACTTTC

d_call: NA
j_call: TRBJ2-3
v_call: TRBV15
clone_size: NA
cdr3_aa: CATRGGGTQYF
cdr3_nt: TGTGCCACCAGGGGAGGGGGTACGCAGTATTTT

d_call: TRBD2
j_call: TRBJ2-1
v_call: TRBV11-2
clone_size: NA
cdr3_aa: CASSLDGLAGGHNEQFF
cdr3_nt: TGTGCCAGCAGCTTAGATGGACTAGCGGGAGGGCACAATGAGCAGTTCTTC

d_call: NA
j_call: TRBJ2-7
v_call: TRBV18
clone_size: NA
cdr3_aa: CASSPDSVTSYEQYF
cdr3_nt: TGTGCCAGCTCACCAGACTCCGTAACCTCCTACGAGCAGTACTTC

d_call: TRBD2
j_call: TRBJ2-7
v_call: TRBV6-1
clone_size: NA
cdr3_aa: CASSEITSGPYEQYF
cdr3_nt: TGTGCCAGCAGTGAGATTACTAGCGGACCCTACGAGCAGTACTTC

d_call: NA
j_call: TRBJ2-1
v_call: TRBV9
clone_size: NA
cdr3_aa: CASSVDLAPSNEQFF
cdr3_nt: TGTGCCAGCAGCGTAGACCTAGCGCCATCCAATGAGCAGTTCTTC

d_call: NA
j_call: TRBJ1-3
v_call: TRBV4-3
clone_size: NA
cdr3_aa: CASSQEPSLDSTSGNTIYF
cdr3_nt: TGCGCCAGCAGCCAAGAACCCAGCCTCGACAGCACCTCTGGAAACACCATATATTTT

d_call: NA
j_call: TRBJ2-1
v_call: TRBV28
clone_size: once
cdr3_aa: CASSLYGLLGEQFF
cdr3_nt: TGTGCCAGCAGTTTATATGGGCTCCTCGGTGAGCAGTTCTTC

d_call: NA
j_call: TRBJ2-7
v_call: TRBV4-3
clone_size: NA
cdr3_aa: CASSQARGYEQYF
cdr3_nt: TGCGCCAGCAGCCAAGCCCGAGGGTACGAGCAGTACTTC

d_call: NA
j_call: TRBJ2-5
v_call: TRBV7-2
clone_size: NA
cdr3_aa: CASSLKGAAGLYF
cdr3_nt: TGTGCCAGCAGCTTAAAGGGGGCCGCGGGGTTGTACTTC

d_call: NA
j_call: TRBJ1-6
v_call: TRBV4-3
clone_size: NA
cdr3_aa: CASSPREGYSPLHF
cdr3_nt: TGCGCCAGCAGCCCCAGGGAAGGTTATTCACCCCTCCACTTT

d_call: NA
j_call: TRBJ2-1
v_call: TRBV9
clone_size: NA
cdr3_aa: CASSVAVRDNEQFF
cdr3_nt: TGTGCCAGCAGCGTAGCGGTACGCGACAATGAGCAGTTCTTC

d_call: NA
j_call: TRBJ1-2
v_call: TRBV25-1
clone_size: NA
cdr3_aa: CASSTQGGRYTF
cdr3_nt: TGTGCCAGCAGTACCCAAGGGGGACGCTACACCTTC

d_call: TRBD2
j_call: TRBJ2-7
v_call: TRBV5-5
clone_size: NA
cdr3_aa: CASSLLAGHSYEQYF
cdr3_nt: TGTGCCAGCAGCCTACTAGCGGGACACTCCTACGAGCAGTACTTC

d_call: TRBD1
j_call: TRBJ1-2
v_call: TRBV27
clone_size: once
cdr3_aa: CASRYRGSYGYTF
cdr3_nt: TGTGCCAGCAGGTACAGGGGCTCCTATGGCTACACCTTC

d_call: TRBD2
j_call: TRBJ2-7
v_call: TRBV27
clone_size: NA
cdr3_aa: CASKSIPGLAGGYEQYF
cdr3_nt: TGTGCCAGCAAATCAATACCGGGACTAGCGGGAGGCTACGAGCAGTACTTC

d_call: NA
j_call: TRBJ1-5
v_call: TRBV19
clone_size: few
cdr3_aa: CASNFGNSNQPQHF
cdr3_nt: TGTGCCAGTAATTTCGGGAATAGCAATCAGCCCCAGCATTTT

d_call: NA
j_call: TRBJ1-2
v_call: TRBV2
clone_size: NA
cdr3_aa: CASLAWGYTF
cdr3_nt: TGTGCCAGCCTAGCCTGGGGCTACACCTTC

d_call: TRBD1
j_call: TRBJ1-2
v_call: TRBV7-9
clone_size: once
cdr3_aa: CASSLDRGALKGYTF
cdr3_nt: TGTGCCAGCAGCCTTGACAGGGGCGCCTTAAAGGGCTACACCTTC

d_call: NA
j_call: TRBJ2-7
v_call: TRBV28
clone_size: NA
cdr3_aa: CASSLIDTSYEQYF
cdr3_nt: TGTGCCAGCAGTTTAATTGACACCTCCTACGAGCAGTACTTC

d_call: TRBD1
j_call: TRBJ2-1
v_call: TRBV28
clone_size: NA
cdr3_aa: CASSLLGQGAEQFF
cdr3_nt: TGTGCCAGCAGTTTATTAGGCCAGGGGGCTGAGCAGTTCTTC

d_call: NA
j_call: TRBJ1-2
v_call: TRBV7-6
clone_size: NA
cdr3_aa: CASSLPRGRGFGYTF
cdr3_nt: TGTGCCAGCAGCTTACCCCGTGGCAGGGGTTTTGGCTACACCTTC

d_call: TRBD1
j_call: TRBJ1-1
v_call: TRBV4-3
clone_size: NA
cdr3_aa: CASSQDAVQGKEAFF
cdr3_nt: TGCGCCAGCAGCCAAGATGCGGTACAGGGGAAAGAAGCTTTCTTT

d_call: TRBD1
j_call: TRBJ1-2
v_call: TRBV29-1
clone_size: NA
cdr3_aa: CSVQGGQVNYGYTF
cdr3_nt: TGCAGCGTTCAGGGCGGACAGGTTAACTATGGCTACACCTTC

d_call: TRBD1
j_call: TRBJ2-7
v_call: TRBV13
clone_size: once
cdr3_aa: CASSTGTGREQYF
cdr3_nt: TGTGCCAGCAGTACTGGGACAGGGCGCGAGCAGTACTTC

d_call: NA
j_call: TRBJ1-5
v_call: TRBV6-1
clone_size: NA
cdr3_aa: CASSERFRAQQPQHF
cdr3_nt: TGTGCCAGCAGTGAAAGGTTCAGGGCCCAGCAGCCCCAGCATTTT

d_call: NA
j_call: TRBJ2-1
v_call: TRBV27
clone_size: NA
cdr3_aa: CATATQGSYNEQFF
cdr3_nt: TGTGCCACGGCAACACAGGGCTCCTACAATGAGCAGTTCTTC

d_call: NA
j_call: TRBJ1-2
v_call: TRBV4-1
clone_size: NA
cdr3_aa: CASTHPGGNYGYTF
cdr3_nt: TGCGCCAGCACCCACCCCGGGGGTAACTATGGCTACACCTTC

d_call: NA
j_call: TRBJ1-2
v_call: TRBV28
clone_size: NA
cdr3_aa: CATRYYGYTF
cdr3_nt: TGTGCCACCCGGTACTATGGCTACACCTTC

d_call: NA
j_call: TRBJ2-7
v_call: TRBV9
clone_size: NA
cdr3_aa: CASSVSPRTSSYEQYF
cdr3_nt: TGTGCCAGCAGCGTGAGCCCCCGAACTAGCTCCTACGAGCAGTACTTC

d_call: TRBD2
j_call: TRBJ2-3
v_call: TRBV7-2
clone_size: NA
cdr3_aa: CASSPPGLGTDTQYF
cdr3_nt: TGTGCCAGCAGCCCGCCGGGACTAGGCACTGATACGCAGTATTTT